Each of the 32 T cell receptor beta chains below was sequenced from the same sample in a study of blood T cell repertoires in COVID-19. Data came from immunoSEQ multiplex PCR; TCRdb stores just in-frame clones and leaves some out. The sample records about 440,000 clones, approximately 90% being singletons. The sequenced sample consisted of PBMCs or T cells enriched from blood (not recorded which). All receptors derive from a woman aged 18-35 years with acute COVID-19.

The chain recombines TRBV12-3 or TRBV12-4 with TRBJ2-5, with no clear D. The CDR3 covers 12 residues. Trimming took 3 bases from V and 9 from J, leaving 11 bases between them. The CDR3 loop is CASSLRPEAQYF. In DNA form, the CDR3 reads TGTGCCAGCAGTTTGCGTCCTGAGGCCCAGTACTTC.

This chain uses TRBV25-1 with TRBJ2-1; a possible D gene is TRBD1 (5 bases). The CDR3 loop spans 16 amino acids. Per germline, CDR1 MGHDK and CDR2 SYGVNS. V lost 0 bases and J 7 bases, leaving 16 bases between the germline ends. CDR3 DNA sequence: TGTGCCAGCAGTGAATATAGGGGTAGCATCTTTAATGAGCAGTTCTTC. Translated: CASSEYRGSIFNEQFF.

This sequence joins TRBV19 and TRBJ2-7; tentative D call: TRBD1 (6 bases). The V and J ends lost 5 bases and 1 base respectively, with 12 bases between them. The CDR3 runs to 14 residues. The germline V gene has CDR1 LNHDA and CDR2 SQIVND (reference sequence). CDR3 bases: TGTGCCAGTAGTCTCGAAGGGGGTTCCTACGAGCAGTACTTC. Encoded protein: CASSLEGGSYEQYF.

The chain couples TRBV7-9 to TRBJ1-5, with TRBD1 matching 9 bases. There are 15 residues in the CDR3. The V segment lost 5 bases and the J segment 0 bases; nucleotides outside the gene matches: 2. Germline CDR1 is SEHNR and CDR2 is FQNEAQ (reference sequence). The CDR3 sequence: CASSRQGDSNQPQHF. DNA for the CDR3: TGTGCCAGCAGCCGACAGGGGGATAGCAATCAGCCCCAGCATTTT.

This rearrangement joins TRBV29-1 to TRBJ2-7, with TRBD1 matching over 7 bases. The J segment lost 1 base and the V segment lost 2 bases, leaving 2 bases of the junction unmatched. The CDR3 runs 13 residues. Germline V gene data show CDR1 as SQVTM and CDR2 as ANQGSEA. CDR3 region: CSVERDSSYEQYF. CDR3 DNA sequence: TGCAGCGTTGAACGGGACAGTTCCTACGAGCAGTACTTC.

The chain carries TRBV11-2 and TRBJ1-1; tentatively, D is TRBD1 (6 bases). The V gene lost 5 bases and the J gene lost 2 bases, with 21 bases spanning the gap. CDR3 length equals 17 residues. Germline values: CDR1 SGHAT, CDR2 FQNNGV. The CDR3 loop reads CASSLRGITGRNTEAFF. In DNA form, the CDR3 reads TGTGCCAGCAGCCTAAGGGGAATAACAGGGCGTAACACTGAAGCTTTCTTT.

The chain uses TRBV28 and TRBJ1-4; D call uncertain. Germline V gene data show CDR1 as MDHEN and CDR2 as SYDVKM. Trimming pared 3 bases from V and 4 bases from J, leaving 9 bases between. The CDR3 contains 14 residues. The DNA for the CDR3 is TGTGCCAGCAGTTTGTTCCTCGGTAATGAAAAACTGTTTTTT. Its protein product is CASSLFLGNEKLFF.

The chain has TRBV5-6 and TRBJ1-1; D is ambiguous. V lost 5 bases and J 4 bases, leaving 9 bases between the germline ends. CDR1 and CDR2 (germline): SGHDT, YYEEEE. The CDR3 is made up of 12 amino acids. CDR3 amino acids: CASRLRGTEAFF. In nucleotides, the CDR3 is TGTGCCAGCAGGCTCCGGGGCACTGAAGCTTTCTTT.

This clone appeared a single time. The chain employs TRBV5-5 and TRBJ1-5; 8 bases align to TRBD1. This CDR3 contains 15 residues. Per germline, CDR1 SGHKS and CDR2 YYEKEE (reference sequence). V shed 1 base, J shed 4 bases, and the junction held 4 bases outside the gene matches. The CDR3 sequence: CASSLSRQGNQPQHF. CDR3 DNA: TGTGCCAGCAGCTTGTCGCGACAGGGGAATCAGCCCCAGCATTTT.

This chain uses TRBV6-5 with TRBJ1-6; no reliable D call. From germline, CDR1 is MNHEY and CDR2 SVGAGI. V was shortened by 6 bases and J by 0 bases, with 9 bases between the two germline ends. The CDR3 has 15 amino acids. The CDR3 DNA sequence: TGTGCCAGCAGCCCCAAGAGCTCCTATAATTCACCCCTCCACTTT. It yields the protein CASSPKSSYNSPLHF.

The chain joins TRBV2 to TRBJ1-5; 9 nucleotides agree with TRBD1. The germline V gene encodes CDR1 SNHLY and CDR2 FYNNEI. The CDR3 is made up of 15 amino acids. V shed 5 bases and J 5 bases; nucleotides not matched to a gene: 7. CDR3 in DNA: TGTGCCAGCAGTTCCAACAGGGGGCGGGATCAGCCCCAGCATTTT. Translated, it gives CASSSNRGRDQPQHF.

The chain links TRBV25-1 to TRBJ2-7; a possible D gene is TRBD2 (5 bases). This CDR3 has 13 amino acids. Trimming took off 4 bases at V and 4 bases at J, with 11 bases between the two ends. Germline assignment: CDR1 MGHDK and CDR2 SYGVNS. CDR3 in amino acids: CASSVLGGYEQYF. As DNA, the CDR3 is TGTGCCAGCAGTGTCTTAGGAGGATACGAGCAGTACTTC.

V is TRBV19 and J is TRBJ2-2; tentatively, D is TRBD1 (5 bases). The germline V gene has CDR1 LNHDA and CDR2 SQIVND (reference sequence). Trimming took off 6 bases at V and 3 bases at J, with 11 bases between the two ends. This CDR3 contains 14 residues. CDR3 protein: CASRGQPYTGELFF. CDR3 sequence (DNA): TGTGCCAGTAGGGGGCAACCATACACCGGGGAGCTGTTTTTT.

The rearrangement uses TRBV11-2 and TRBJ2-7; maybe TRBD1 (5 bases). CDR1 and CDR2 from the germline V gene are SGHAT and FQNNGV. The CDR3 is 17 residues long. V lost 0 bases, J lost 0 bases, and 15 bases lay in between. The CDR3 coding sequence is TGTGCCAGCAGCTTAGAGGCAGGGCCCTATAACTCCTACGAGCAGTACTTC. Encoded protein: CASSLEAGPYNSYEQYF.

The chain employs TRBV4-2 and TRBJ2-7; weak D call: TRBD2 (6 bases). V was cut by 0 bases and J by 3 bases, with 12 bases left in between. The CDR3 contains 15 residues. Germline V gene lookup returns CDR1 LGHNA and CDR2 YNFKEQ. The CDR3 region is CASSQDPWEDYEQYF. The CDR3 nucleotides are TGTGCCAGCAGCCAAGACCCCTGGGAGGACTACGAGCAGTACTTC.

The chain recombines TRBV7-9 with TRBJ2-4; maybe TRBD1 (5 bases). Germline V CDR1 and CDR2: SEHNR, FQNEAQ (reference sequence). V lost 5 bases, J lost 7 bases, and 9 bases lay in between. CDR3 length: 12 residues. CDR3 bases: TGTGCCAGCAGCCTTCAGGGTAACATTCAGTACTTC. Translated, it gives CASSLQGNIQYF.

This clone was counted between two and nine times. The rearrangement joins TRBV2 to TRBJ1-1, with a weak D call TRBD1 (6 bases). Per the germline V gene, CDR1 is SNHLY and CDR2 is FYNNEI. CDR3 length: 12 residues. With 6 bases removed from V and 6 bases from J, the gap between germline ends came to 11 bases. The CDR3, as DNA: TGTGCCAGCAGGCCGACAGGCCCTGAAGCTTTCTTT. Protein product: CASRPTGPEAFF.

V and J are TRBV10-3 and TRBJ1-5; 8 bases map to TRBD1. There are 14 residues in the CDR3. Germline trimming cut 4 bases from V and 3 bases from J; bases unmatched to any gene: 2. Germline V gene sequence: CDR1 ENHRY, CDR2 SYGVKD. DNA for the CDR3: TGTGCCATCAGTGGGACAGGGAACAATCAGCCCCAGCATTTT. Its translation is CAISGTGNNQPQHF.

The chain links TRBV7-9 to TRBJ2-5; D gene ambiguous. V lost 5 bases and J 1 base, leaving 8 bases between the germline ends. The CDR3 extends over 13 amino acids. Looked up from germline, CDR1 is SEHNR and CDR2 is FQNEAQ (reference sequence). The CDR3, as DNA: TGTGCCAGCAGCCCTCCGGTCCAAGAGACCCAGTACTTC. Its translation: CASSPPVQETQYF.

This chain uses TRBV6-5 with TRBJ2-2, with 7 bases aligning to TRBD2. CDR1 is MNHEY and CDR2 is SVGAGI in the germline V gene. This CDR3 spans 15 amino acids. V trimming: 5 bases; J trimming: 4 bases; junction bases outside the gene matches: 7. The CDR3 DNA sequence: TGTGCCAGCAGTCCGCGGGAGTACCGCACCGGGGAGCTGTTTTTT. Protein: CASSPREYRTGELFF.

For the CDR3, the DNA is TGTGCCAGCTCACCAGCAGGGTCCGGGGAGCAGTACTTC. This translates into CASSPAGSGEQYF. This chain uses TRBV18 with TRBJ2-7, with D perhaps matching TRBD1 (5 bases). Germline V lookup: CDR1 KGHSH, CDR2 LQKENI. V lost 2 bases and J 7 bases, leaving 12 bases between the germline ends. The CDR3 contains 13 residues.

This clone came up a few times. The V and J genes are TRBV28 and TRBJ2-7; the match to TRBD2 covers 8 bases. Per the germline V gene, CDR1 is MDHEN and CDR2 is SYDVKM. J was trimmed by 3 bases and V by 5 bases; bases with no gene match: 6. CDR3 length: 14 amino acids. The CDR3 DNA reads as TGTGCCAGCAGTCAGCGGGAGAAAGGCTACGAGCAGTACTTC. Translation: CASSQREKGYEQYF.

This chain uses TRBV5-1 with TRBJ2-7; D may be TRBD1 (6 bases). The length of the CDR3 is 14 residues. Between the trimmed V and J ends, which lost 3 bases and 5 bases, there was a span of 15 bases. CDR1 and CDR2 from the germline V gene are SGHRS and YFSETQ. CDR3 in DNA: TGCGCCAGCAGCTACAGGGAAAATTTTAACGAGCAGTACTTC. The encoded protein is CASSYRENFNEQYF.

This clone was seen many times. This sequence joins TRBV19 and TRBJ2-3, with 8 bases that match TRBD2. This CDR3 is built from 12 residues. V shed 6 bases, J shed 4 bases, and the junction held 0 bases outside the gene matches. Germline-derived CDR1 and CDR2 are LNHDA and SQIVND (reference sequence). The CDR3: CASRTSADTQYF. As DNA, the CDR3 is TGTGCCAGTAGGACTAGCGCAGATACGCAGTATTTT.

This chain connects TRBV24-1 to TRBJ2-3; no definite D call. The germline V gene has CDR1 KGHDR and CDR2 SFDVKD. The CDR3 totals 13 residues. The V end lost 9 bases, the J end lost 1 base, and 10 bases lay between the germline ends. CDR3 in amino acids: CATEREGTDTQYF. The CDR3 DNA follows: TGTGCCACCGAGCGAGAGGGCACAGATACGCAGTATTTT.

Concerning this clone itself: One end of the junction is discordant with germline, which a read error may explain. The V and J genes are TRBV29-1 and TRBJ2-7, with 7 bases fitting TRBD1. Germline CDR1 reads SQVTM; CDR2 reads ANQGSEA. The CDR3 is made up of 13 amino acids. The chain's CDR3 is CSVEDREPYEQYF. Written as DNA, the CDR3 is TGCAGCGTCGAAGACAGGGAACCCTACGAGCAGTACTTC.

The gene calls are TRBV27 and TRBJ1-6, with 7 bases identical to TRBD1. Trimming removed 5 bases from V and 0 bases from J; junction bases left unmatched: 4. The CDR3 contains 16 residues. Germline loops: CDR1 MNHEY, CDR2 SMNVEV (reference sequence). Here the CDR3 DNA reads TGTGCCAGCAGTCAGACAGGGAGCTCCTATAATTCACCCCTCCACTTT. Encoded protein: CASSQTGSSYNSPLHF.

The genes are TRBV27 and TRBJ2-5; TRBD1 is a possible D gene (6 bases). Germline V gene data show CDR1 as MNHEY and CDR2 as SMNVEV (reference sequence). This CDR3 has 13 residues. V was shortened by 5 bases and J by 4 bases, with 11 bases between the two germline ends. The CDR3 sequence: CASSLVQGETQYF. The CDR3 DNA reads TGTGCCAGCAGTCTCGTACAGGGAGAGACCCAGTACTTC.

J is TRBJ2-1 and V is TRBV24-1; possibly TRBD2 for D (6 bases). The V end was cut by 3 bases, the J end by 9 bases, with 17 bases between. This CDR3 comprises 15 residues. Germline V gives CDR1 KGHDR, CDR2 SFDVKD. The CDR3 DNA follows: TGTGCCACCAGTGATCCCGGGACTTCTGCTGGTGAGCAGTTCTTC. Translated, it gives CATSDPGTSAGEQFF.

The J gene is TRBJ2-7, the V gene TRBV7-9; tentatively, D is TRBD2 (5 bases). Germline V lookup: CDR1 SEHNR, CDR2 FQNEAQ (reference sequence). This CDR3 contains 15 residues. V was pared by 3 bases and J by 3 bases, with 15 bases between. CDR3 nucleotide sequence: TGTGCCAGCAGCTTTGACGGGATAGACTTCTACGAGCAGTACTTC. This sequence encodes CASSFDGIDFYEQYF.

The genes are TRBV9 and TRBJ2-1, with TRBD1 matching 8 bases. The V gene end was trimmed by 3 bases and the J gene end by 7 bases; junction bases not matched to a gene: 6. The CDR3 totals 14 residues. The germline CDR1 and CDR2 sequences are SGDLS and YYNGEE. CDR3 amino acids: CASSALDRANEQFF. CDR3 sequence (DNA): TGTGCCAGCAGCGCTTTGGACAGGGCTAATGAGCAGTTCTTC.

A single count supports this clone. This chain links TRBV5-1 with TRBJ1-3, with D perhaps TRBD1 (5 bases). Germline V gives CDR1 SGHRS, CDR2 YFSETQ. The CDR3 has 16 residues. The germline V and J ends were trimmed by 4 bases and 0 bases, with 14 bases remaining between them. The CDR3 loop reads CASSPGLTVSGNTIYF. The CDR3 DNA is TGCGCCAGCAGCCCGGGACTGACGGTCTCTGGAAACACCATATATTTT.